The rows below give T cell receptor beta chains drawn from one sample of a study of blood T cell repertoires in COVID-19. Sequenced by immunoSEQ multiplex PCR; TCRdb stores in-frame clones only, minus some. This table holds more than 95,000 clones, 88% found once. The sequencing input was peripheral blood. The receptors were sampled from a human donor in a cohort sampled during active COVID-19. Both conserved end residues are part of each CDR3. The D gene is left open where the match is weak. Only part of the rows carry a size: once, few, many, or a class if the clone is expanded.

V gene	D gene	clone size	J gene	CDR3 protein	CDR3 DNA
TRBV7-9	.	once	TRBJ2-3	CASSAGMTSDGDTQYF	TGTGCCAGCAGCGCCGGAATGACTAGTGACGGAGATACGCAGTATTTT
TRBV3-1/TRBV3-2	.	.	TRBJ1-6	CASSQANSPLHF	TGTGCCAGCAGCCAAGCGAATTCACCCCTCCACTTT
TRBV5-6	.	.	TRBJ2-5	CASSLVEGWETQYF	TGTGCCAGCAGCTTGGTGGAGGGTTGGGAGACCCAGTACTTC
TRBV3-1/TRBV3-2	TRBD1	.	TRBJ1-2	CASSQDPRGQPNYTF	TGTGCCAGCAGCCAAGACCCTAGGGGACAGCCAAACTACACCTTC
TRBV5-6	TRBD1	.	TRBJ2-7	CASSWGQGGSYEQYF	TGTGCCAGCAGCTGGGGACAGGGGGGTTCCTACGAGCAGTACTTC
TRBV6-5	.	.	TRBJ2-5	CASRNTEIETQYF	TGTGCCAGCAGAAACACAGAGATAGAGACCCAGTACTTC
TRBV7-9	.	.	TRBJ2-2	CASSYREQASGELFF	TGTGCCAGCAGCTACCGGGAGCAAGCGTCCGGGGAGCTGTTTTTT
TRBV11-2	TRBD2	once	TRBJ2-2	CASSFSGGATGELFF	TGTGCCAGCAGCTTTAGCGGGGGGGCTACCGGGGAGCTGTTTTTT
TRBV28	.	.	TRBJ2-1	CASSPGSSYNEQFF	TGTGCCAGCAGTCCAGGAAGCTCCTACAATGAGCAGTTCTTC
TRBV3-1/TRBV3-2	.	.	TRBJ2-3	CASSPPGRSYPTRGADTQYF	TGTGCCAGCAGCCCACCCGGGCGCTCCTATCCGACCCGGGGAGCAGATACGCAGTATTTT
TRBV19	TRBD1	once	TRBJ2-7	CASSNGPNRGLSYEQYF	TGTGCCAGTAGTAACGGACCGAACAGGGGGCTTTCCTACGAGCAGTACTTC
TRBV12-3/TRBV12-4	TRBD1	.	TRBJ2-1	CASSPGTVNEQFF	TGTGCCAGCAGTCCGGGGACAGTCAATGAGCAGTTCTTC
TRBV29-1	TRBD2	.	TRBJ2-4	CSVRGGYAKNIQYF	TGCAGCGTTCGGGGAGGGTACGCCAAAAACATTCAGTACTTC
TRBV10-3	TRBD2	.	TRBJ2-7	CAISESRAGAYEQYF	TGTGCCATCAGTGAGAGTCGAGCGGGAGCCTACGAGCAGTACTTC
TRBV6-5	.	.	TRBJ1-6	CASSSWGQYNSPLHF	TGTGCCAGCAGTTCCTGGGGACAATATAATTCACCCCTCCACTTT
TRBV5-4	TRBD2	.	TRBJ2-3	CASSLRSGRPGTDTQYF	TGTGCCAGCAGCTTGCGAAGCGGGAGGCCAGGCACAGATACGCAGTATTTT
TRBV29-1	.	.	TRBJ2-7	CSAKGLSGLVYEQYF	TGCAGCGCCAAGGGGTTATCGGGTCTGGTCTACGAGCAGTACTTC
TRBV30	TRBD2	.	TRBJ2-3	CAWSVGAGQGTDTQYF	TGTGCCTGGAGTGTAGGAGCGGGGCAAGGCACAGATACGCAGTATTTT
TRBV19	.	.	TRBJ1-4	CASSVTRAATNEKLFF	TGTGCCAGTAGTGTAACCCGAGCTGCAACTAATGAAAAACTGTTTTTT
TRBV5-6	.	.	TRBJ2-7	CASSLGEGAYEQYF	TGTGCCAGCAGCTTGGGTGAGGGTGCCTACGAGCAGTACTTC
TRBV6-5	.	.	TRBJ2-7	CASSYLTDYEQYF	TGTGCCAGCAGTTACTTGACAGACTACGAGCAGTACTTC
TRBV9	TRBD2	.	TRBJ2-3	CASSVGLAPSTDTQYF	TGTGCCAGCAGCGTTGGACTAGCGCCTAGCACAGATACGCAGTATTTT
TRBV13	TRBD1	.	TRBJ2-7	CASSSWDRLDEQYF	TGTGCCAGCAGCTCATGGGACAGGTTGGACGAGCAGTACTTC
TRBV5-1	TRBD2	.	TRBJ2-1	CASSFPEERESPYNEQFF	TGCGCCAGCAGCTTCCCCGAAGAGCGGGAGTCCCCCTACAATGAGCAGTTCTTC
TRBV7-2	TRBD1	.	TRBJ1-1	CASSTTGLNTEAFF	TGTGCCAGCAGCACGACAGGGTTGAACACTGAAGCTTTCTTT
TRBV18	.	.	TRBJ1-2	CASSPFSENPLNGYTF	TGTGCCAGCTCACCCTTCTCCGAGAACCCCCTCAATGGCTACACCTTC
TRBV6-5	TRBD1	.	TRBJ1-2	CALGTGMYYGYTF	TGTGCGCTGGGGACAGGGATGTACTATGGCTACACCTTC
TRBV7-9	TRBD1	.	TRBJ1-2	CASSSLGDRADGYTF	TGTGCCAGCAGCTCCCTAGGGGACAGGGCAGATGGCTACACCTTC
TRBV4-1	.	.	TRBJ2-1	CASSPGTRQFF	TGCGCCAGCAGCCCCGGGACAAGACAGTTCTTC
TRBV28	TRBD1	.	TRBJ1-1	CASSEQGFNTEAFF	TGTGCCAGCAGTGAACAGGGGTTTAACACTGAAGCTTTCTTT
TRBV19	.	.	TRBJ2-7	CASSMNYYEQYF	TGTGCCAGTAGTATGAACTACTACGAGCAGTACTTC
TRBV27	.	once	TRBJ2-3	CASSLRRADTQYF	TGTGCCAGCAGTTTACGGCGGGCAGATACGCAGTATTTT
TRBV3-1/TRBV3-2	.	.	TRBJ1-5	CASSQVRGPTGRNQPQHF	TGTGCCAGCAGCCAAGTCAGGGGCCCAACGGGACGCAATCAGCCCCAGCATTTT
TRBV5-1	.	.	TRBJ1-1	CASSIDKNTEAFF	TGCGCCAGCAGCATAGACAAGAACACTGAAGCTTTCTTT
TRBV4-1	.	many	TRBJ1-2	CASSQEGTEYGYTF	TGCGCCAGCAGCCAAGAAGGAACAGAGTATGGCTACACCTTC
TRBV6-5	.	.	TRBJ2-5	CASRLLTQVEETQYF	TGTGCCAGCAGGTTACTCACCCAGGTCGAAGAGACCCAGTACTTC
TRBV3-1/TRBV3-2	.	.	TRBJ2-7	CASSYRNRAAEQYF	TGTGCCAGCAGCTACCGGAACAGGGCCGCCGAGCAGTACTTC
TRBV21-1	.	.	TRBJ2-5	CASSTFSTSGRAIALGTQYF	TGTGCCAGCAGCACCTTCTCGACTAGCGGGAGGGCCATAGCGCTTGGGACCCAGTACTTC
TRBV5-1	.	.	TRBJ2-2	CASSQTAGELFF	TGCGCCAGCAGCCAAACAGCCGGGGAGCTGTTTTTT
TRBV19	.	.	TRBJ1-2	CASSIRGIGGYTF	TGTGCCAGTAGTATTAGGGGCATAGGTGGCTACACCTTC
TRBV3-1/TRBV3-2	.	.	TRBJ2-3	CASSRWDFSPDTQYF	TGTGCCAGCAGCCGATGGGACTTCTCCCCAGATACGCAGTATTTT
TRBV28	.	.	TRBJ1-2	CASSPPEPGYTF	TGTGCCAGCAGCCCTCCCGAGCCTGGCTACACCTTC
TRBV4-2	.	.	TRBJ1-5	CASSQVTGSNQPQHF	TGTGCCAGCAGCCAAGTAACAGGGAGCAATCAGCCCCAGCATTTT
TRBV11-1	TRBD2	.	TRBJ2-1	CASSSTSAGGNEQFF	TGTGCCAGCAGCTCCACTAGCGCTGGTGGAAATGAGCAGTTCTTC
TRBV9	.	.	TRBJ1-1	CASSESGLNTEAFF	TGTGCCAGCAGCGAGTCTGGGCTGAACACTGAAGCTTTCTTT
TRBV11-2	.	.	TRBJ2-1	CASSLSGAHGEQFF	TGTGCCAGCAGCTTATCAGGGGCGCATGGTGAGCAGTTCTTC